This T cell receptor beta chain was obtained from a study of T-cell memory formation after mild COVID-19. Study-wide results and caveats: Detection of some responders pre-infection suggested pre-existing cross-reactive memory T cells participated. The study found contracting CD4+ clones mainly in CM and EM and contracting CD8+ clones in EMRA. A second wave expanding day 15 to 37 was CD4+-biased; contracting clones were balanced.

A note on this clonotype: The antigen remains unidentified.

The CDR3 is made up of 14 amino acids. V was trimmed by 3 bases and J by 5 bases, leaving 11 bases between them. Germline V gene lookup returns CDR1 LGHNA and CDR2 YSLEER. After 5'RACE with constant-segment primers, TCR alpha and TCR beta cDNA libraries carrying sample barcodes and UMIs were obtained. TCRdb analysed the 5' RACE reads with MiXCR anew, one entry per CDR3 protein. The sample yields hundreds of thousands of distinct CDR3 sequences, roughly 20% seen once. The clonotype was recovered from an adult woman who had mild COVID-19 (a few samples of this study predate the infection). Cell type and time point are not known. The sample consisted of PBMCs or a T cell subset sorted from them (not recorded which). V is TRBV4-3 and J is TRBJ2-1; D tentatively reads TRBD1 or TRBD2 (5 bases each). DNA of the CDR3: TGCGCCAGCAGCCAGGCAGGGCGGGACAATGAGCAGTTCTTC. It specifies CASSQAGRDNEQFF.